This TCR beta chain is drawn from a study of PD-L1 blockade in urothelial cancer. Turning to the study itself: Men with urothelial cancer arising in the bladder made up most of the 29 patients. Analysis of the blood was performed 3 weeks (second dose) and 6 weeks after treatment start. Findings and limits, study-wide: It was durable-benefit patients whose tumor-associated blood clones expanded more at 3 weeks.

Synthetic TCR analog templates were added to each PCR reaction. The repertoire was sequenced with immunoSEQ multiplex PCR; TCRdb's copy has only in-frame clones and lacks some. In the table there are about 49,000 clones, 79% of which are singletons. Of note for this clone: The antigen is unknown.

Stated time point: pretreatment peripheral blood. The material sequenced was PBMCs, taken around atezolizumab (anti-PD-L1) treatment. This sequence originates from a man between 65 and 79 years old with urothelial cancer.

CDR3 amino acids: CASTGWEGGSAFF. CDR3 nucleotides: TGTGCCAGCACAGGGTGGGAAGGGGGATCGGCTTTCTTT. The V call is TRBV25-1, the J call TRBJ1-1; possibly TRBD1 for D (6 bases). The CDR3 covers 13 residues. The germline gives CDR1 MGHDK, CDR2 SYGVNS. Trimming cost V 7 bases and J 11 bases, with 20 bases left between them.